This TCR beta chain was retrieved from a study of cytomegalovirus exposure and HLA in healthy donors. The study's findings and limits: Reports showed the classifier diagnosing cytomegalovirus status with high specificity and sensitivity. A link between a missense DCLRE1C variant and TCR beta V- and J-gene trimming emerged from a later analysis. Sequencing likely generated an artifact that appeared as a cluster of highly shared sequence variants. In a later analysis, parvovirus B19, influenza, CMV and Epstein-Barr virus appeared linked to several top co-occurrence clusters.

PCR involved 60 Vbeta and 13 Jbeta primers. Data came from immunoSEQ multiplex PCR; TCRdb stores just in-frame clones and leaves some out. The sample holds about 160,000 clones, roughly 81% seen once. Germline V gene lookup returns CDR1 SNHLY and CDR2 FYNNEI. The junction had 2 bases not matched to a gene; V was cut back by 6 bases and J by 3 bases. This CDR3 is built from 14 residues. As to this clone: The antigen is undetermined.

The V call is TRBV2, the J call TRBJ2-5; 12 bases line up with TRBD2. The sample consisted of PBMCs. This receptor was taken from a woman aged 50 to 65 in good health and CMV-seronegative. Here the CDR3 reads CASRRLAGEETQYF. CDR3 nucleotide sequence: TGTGCCAGCAGACGACTAGCGGGAGAAGAGACCCAGTACTTC.